This entry describes one T cell receptor beta chain. This clone appeared once. Its recognized antigen is unknown. Nothing much larger sits one base from this clone, and base qualities are not available. These data belong to a study of blood T cell repertoires in COVID-19 (dated by TCRdb to about 2020). In terms of the full investigation: The collaborator samples originated in the United States, Italy and Spain and spanned the acute and convalescent phases of COVID-19. Nearly every sample came with metadata listing a de-identified subject ID, COVID-19 status, age in years and sex. The prospective study material was composed of cDNA or gDNA derived from T cells, B-cell-depleted T cells, or PBMCs. HLA class I and class II types, where available, came from metadata supplied by the sample provider rather than from assay-based typing. Samples came from the ongoing ImmuneRACE study (first 160 participants) plus 1,254 subjects from 6 global collaborators. A freely available public database, intended as a resource for researchers studying the immune response to SARS-CoV-2, is where the repertoires were released. Subjects who had been exposed to COVID-19, were actively infected with it, or had recovered from it provided the deeply sampled blood TCRbeta repertoires that made up the dataset.

One collaborating source in Seattle enrolled patients during active infection and followed them longitudinally through the course of disease. Whole blood was collected in K2EDTA tubes by collaborating institutions according to the institutions' own protocols. For TCRbeta analysis, collaborators shipped samples in one of three forms: frozen whole blood, isolated PBMCs, or DNA extracted from either of those sample types. CDR1 and CDR2 are read off the germline V gene as KGHSH and LQKENI. Spanning cysteine to phenylalanine, the CDR3 consists of 15 amino acids. Left in the record is the CDR3 DNA by itself, 45 bases read in frame from the first base. At the junction V is shortened by 3 bases and J by 0 bases; bases outside the gene matches: 2. TCRbeta CDR3 regions were amplified from genomic DNA using the immunoSEQ Assay, a bias-controlled multiplex PCR. In the original analysis: The number of nucleated cells in each sample was estimated by amplification of reference gene primers within the assay. Sequence reads were collapsed and filtered to measure the absolute abundance of every unique TCRbeta CDR3 rearrangement. For each sample, productive Simpson clonality was calculated by taking the square root of Simpson's diversity index across productive rearrangements. TCRdb took this table from immuneACCESS and kept in-frame rearrangements with V and J called. Such tables lack part of the clones; where checked against another copy, unresolved V genes explain under half of the gap, and the rest is unexplained. That table gives V, J and clone size, and the DNA gave D and trimming. In all, the sample holds 200,000 or so clones, and 81% of those were seen once. The top ten constitute about 12% of the sample.

Broad study findings and their caveats: The amount of clinical and demographic metadata varied by source and participant and was provided uncurated.

The sequence joins TRBV18 to TRBJ2-7, with 10 junctional bases fitting TRBD1. The sample was peripheral blood. This TCR came from a woman of 80 years or more with COVID-19, enrolled during active disease. The DNA sequence follows: TGTGCCAGCTCACCGGGACAGGGGTCCTCCTACGAGCAGTACTTC. Its coded protein is CASSPGQGSSYEQYF.